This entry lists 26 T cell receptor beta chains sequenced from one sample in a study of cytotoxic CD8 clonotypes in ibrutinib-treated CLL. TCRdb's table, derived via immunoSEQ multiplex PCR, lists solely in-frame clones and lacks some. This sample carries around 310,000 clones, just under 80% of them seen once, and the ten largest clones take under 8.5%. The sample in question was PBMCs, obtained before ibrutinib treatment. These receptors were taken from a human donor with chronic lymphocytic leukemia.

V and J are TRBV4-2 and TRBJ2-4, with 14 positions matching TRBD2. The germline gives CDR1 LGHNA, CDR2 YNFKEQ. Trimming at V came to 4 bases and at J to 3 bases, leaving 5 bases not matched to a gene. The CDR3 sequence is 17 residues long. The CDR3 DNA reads TGTGCCAGCAGCCCGGGACTAGCGGGAGAGGACAAAAACATTCAGTACTTC. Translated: CASSPGLAGEDKNIQYF.

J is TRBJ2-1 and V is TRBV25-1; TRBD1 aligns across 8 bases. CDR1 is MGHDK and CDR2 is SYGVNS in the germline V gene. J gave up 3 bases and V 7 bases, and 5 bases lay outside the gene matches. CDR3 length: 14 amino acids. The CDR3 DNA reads TGTGCCAGCACCAAACAGGGGGTCTACAATGAGCAGTTCTTC. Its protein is CASTKQGVYNEQFF. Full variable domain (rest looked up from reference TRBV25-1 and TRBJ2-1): EADIYQTPRYLVIGTGKKITLECSQTMGHDKMYWYQQDPGMELHLIHYSYGVNSTEKGDLSSESTVSRIRTEHFPLTLESARPSHTSQYLCASTKQGVYNEQFFGPGTRLTVL.

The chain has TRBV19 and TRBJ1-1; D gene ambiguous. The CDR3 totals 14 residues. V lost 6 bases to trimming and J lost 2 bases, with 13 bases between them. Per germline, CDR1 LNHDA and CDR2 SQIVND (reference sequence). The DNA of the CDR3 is TGTGCCAGTAGCGACCGTACGATCAACACTGAAGCTTTCTTT. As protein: CASSDRTINTEAFF.

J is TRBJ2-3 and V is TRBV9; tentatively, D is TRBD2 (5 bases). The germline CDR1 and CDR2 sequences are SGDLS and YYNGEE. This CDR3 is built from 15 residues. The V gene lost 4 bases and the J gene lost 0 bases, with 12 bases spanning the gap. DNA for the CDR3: TGTGCCAGCAGCCCCGGGGTGACTAGCACAGATACGCAGTATTTT. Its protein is CASSPGVTSTDTQYF.

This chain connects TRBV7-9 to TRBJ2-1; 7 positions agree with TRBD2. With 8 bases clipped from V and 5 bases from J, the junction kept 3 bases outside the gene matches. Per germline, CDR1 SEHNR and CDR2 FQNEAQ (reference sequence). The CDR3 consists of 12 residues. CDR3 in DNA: TGTGCCAGCGAGCGGGGTAACAATGAGCAGTTCTTC. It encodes CASERGNNEQFF.

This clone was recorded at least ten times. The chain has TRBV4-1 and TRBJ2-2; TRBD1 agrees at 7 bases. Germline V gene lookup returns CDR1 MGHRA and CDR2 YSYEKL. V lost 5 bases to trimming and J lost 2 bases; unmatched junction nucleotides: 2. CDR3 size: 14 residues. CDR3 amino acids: CASSKGANTGELFF. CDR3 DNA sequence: TGCGCCAGCAGCAAGGGGGCTAACACCGGGGAGCTGTTTTTT.

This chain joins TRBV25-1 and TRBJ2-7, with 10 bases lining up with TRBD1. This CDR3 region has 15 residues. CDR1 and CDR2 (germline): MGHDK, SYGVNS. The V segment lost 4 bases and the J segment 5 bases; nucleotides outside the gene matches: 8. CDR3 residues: CASSAPTGGRDEQYF. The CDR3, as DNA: TGTGCCAGCAGTGCCCCGACAGGGGGCAGAGACGAGCAGTACTTC.

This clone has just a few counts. The CDR3 loop is CASSPGARGGKLFF. The CDR3 DNA reads as TGTGCCAGCAGCCCCGGGGCGAGGGGCGGAAAACTGTTTTTT. The V and J genes are TRBV7-2 and TRBJ1-4; a possible D gene is TRBD1 (5 bases). CDR1 is SGHTA and CDR2 is FQGNSA in the germline V gene. The V end was cut by 5 bases, the J end by 10 bases, with 17 bases between. The CDR3 consists of 14 residues. The variable domain in full, with the rest retrieved from reference TRBV7-2 and TRBJ1-4, is GAGVSQSPSNKVTEKGKDVELRCDPISGHTALYWYRQSLGQGLEFLIYFQGNSAPDKSGLPSDRFSAERTGGSVSTLTIQRTQQEDSAVYLCASSPGARGGKLFFGSGTQLSVL.

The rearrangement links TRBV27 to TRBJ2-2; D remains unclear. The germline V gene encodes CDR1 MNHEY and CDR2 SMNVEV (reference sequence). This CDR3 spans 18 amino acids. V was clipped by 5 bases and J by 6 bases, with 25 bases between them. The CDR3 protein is CASSPNSVVALLPGELFF. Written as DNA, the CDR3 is TGTGCCAGCAGTCCCAATAGTGTCGTTGCCCTTTTACCCGGGGAGCTGTTTTTT.

CDR3 coding DNA: TGTGCCAGCAGCTTAGCGCCGGGACAGGGAGGTGGTCAGCCCCAGCATTTT. This codes for CASSLAPGQGGGQPQHF. The chain employs TRBV7-6 and TRBJ1-5, with 9 nucleotides matching TRBD1. With 0 bases clipped from V and 6 bases from J, the junction kept 9 bases outside the gene matches. CDR3 size: 17 residues. CDR1 and CDR2 from the germline V gene are SGHVS and FNYEAQ.

CDR3 sequence (DNA): TGTGCCAGCAGCTTAGCGCCCCCTCCAATGGGGGGATACGAGCAGTACTTC. It translates to CASSLAPPPMGGYEQYF. The rearrangement uses TRBV7-2 and TRBJ2-7; D might be TRBD2 (6 bases). Germline CDR1 SGHTA, CDR2 FQGNSA. V gave up 0 bases and J gave up 4 bases, with 19 bases separating them. The CDR3 is 17 residues long. Full variable domain (remainder filled in from reference TRBV7-2 and TRBJ2-7): GAGVSQSPSNKVTEKGKDVELRCDPISGHTALYWYRQSLGQGLEFLIYFQGNSAPDKSGLPSDRFSAERTGGSVSTLTIQRTQQEDSAVYLCASSLAPPPMGGYEQYFGPGTRLTVT.

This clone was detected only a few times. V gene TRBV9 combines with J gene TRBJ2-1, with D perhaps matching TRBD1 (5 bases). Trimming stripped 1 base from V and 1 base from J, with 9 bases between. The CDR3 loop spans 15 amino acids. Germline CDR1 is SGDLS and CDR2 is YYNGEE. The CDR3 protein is CASSVRGISYNEQFF. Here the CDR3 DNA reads TGTGCCAGCAGCGTAAGGGGTATTTCCTACAATGAGCAGTTCTTC. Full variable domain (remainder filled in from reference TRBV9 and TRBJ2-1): DSGVTQTPKHLITATGQRVTLRCSPRSGDLSVYWYQQSLDQGLQFLIQYYNGEERAKGNILERFSAQQFPDLHSELNLSSLELGDSALYFCASSVRGISYNEQFFGPGTRLTVL.

CDR3 residues: CASSSAGTGEETQYF. CDR3 DNA sequence: TGCGCCAGCAGCTCAGCCGGGACAGGGGAAGAGACCCAGTACTTC. The chain employs TRBV5-1 and TRBJ2-5; 10 bases agree with TRBD1. The CDR3 consists of 15 residues. Per the germline V gene, CDR1 is SGHRS and CDR2 is YFSETQ. Trimming at V came to 3 bases and at J to 3 bases, leaving 5 bases not matched to a gene.

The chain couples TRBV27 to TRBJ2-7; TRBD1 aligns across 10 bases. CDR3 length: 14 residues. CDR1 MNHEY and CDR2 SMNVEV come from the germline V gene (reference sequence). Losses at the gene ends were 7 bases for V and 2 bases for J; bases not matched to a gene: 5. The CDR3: CASIGTGATYEQYF. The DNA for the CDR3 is TGTGCCAGCATCGGGACAGGGGCAACCTACGAGCAGTACTTC.

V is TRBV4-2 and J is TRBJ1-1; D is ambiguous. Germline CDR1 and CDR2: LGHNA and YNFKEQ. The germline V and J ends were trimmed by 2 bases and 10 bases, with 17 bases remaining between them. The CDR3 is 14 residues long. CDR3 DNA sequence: TGTGCCAGCAGCCAACCGGGGAACACGTTTGGAGCTTTCTTT. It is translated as CASSQPGNTFGAFF.

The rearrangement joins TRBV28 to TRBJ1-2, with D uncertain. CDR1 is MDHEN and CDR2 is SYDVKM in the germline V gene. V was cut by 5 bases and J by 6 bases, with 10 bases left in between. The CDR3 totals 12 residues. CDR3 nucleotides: TGTGCCAGCAGTCTCGGGCTGGATGGCTACACCTTC. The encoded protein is CASSLGLDGYTF.

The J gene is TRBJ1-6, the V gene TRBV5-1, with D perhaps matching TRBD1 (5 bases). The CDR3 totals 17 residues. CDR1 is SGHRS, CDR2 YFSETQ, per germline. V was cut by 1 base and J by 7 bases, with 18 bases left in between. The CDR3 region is CASSLNFRDGKNSPLHF. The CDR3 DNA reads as TGCGCCAGCAGCTTGAATTTCCGGGACGGGAAGAATTCACCCCTCCACTTT.

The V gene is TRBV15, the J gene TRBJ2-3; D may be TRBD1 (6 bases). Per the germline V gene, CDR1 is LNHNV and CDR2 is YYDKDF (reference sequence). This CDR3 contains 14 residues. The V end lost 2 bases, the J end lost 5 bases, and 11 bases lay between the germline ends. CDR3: CATSRHPGEDTQYF. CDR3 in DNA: TGTGCCACCAGCAGACACCCAGGGGAAGATACGCAGTATTTT.

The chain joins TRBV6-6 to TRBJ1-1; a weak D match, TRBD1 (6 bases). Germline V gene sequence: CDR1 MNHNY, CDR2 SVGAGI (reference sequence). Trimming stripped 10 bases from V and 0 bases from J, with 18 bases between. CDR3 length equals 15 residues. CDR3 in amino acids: CATLTGHTMNTEAFF. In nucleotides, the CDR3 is TGTGCCACGTTAACGGGACACACAATGAACACTGAAGCTTTCTTT.

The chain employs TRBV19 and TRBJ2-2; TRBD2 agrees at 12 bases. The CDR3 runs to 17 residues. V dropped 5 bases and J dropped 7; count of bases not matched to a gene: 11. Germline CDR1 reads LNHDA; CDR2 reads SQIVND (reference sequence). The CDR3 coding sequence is TGTGCCAGTAGTCTCTACTCACTAGCGGGAGGAGGCGGGGAGCTGTTTTTT. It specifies CASSLYSLAGGGGELFF.

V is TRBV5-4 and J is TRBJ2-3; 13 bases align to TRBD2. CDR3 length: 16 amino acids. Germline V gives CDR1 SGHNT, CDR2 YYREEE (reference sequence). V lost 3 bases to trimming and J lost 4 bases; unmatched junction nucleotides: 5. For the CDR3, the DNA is TGTGCCAGCAGCTCTCGGACTAGCGGGAGTGCAGATACGCAGTATTTT. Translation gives CASSSRTSGSADTQYF. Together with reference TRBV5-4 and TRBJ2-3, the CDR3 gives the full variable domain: ETGVTQSPTHLIKTRGQQVTLRCSSQSGHNTVSWYQQALGQGPQFIFQYYREEENGRGNFPPRFSGLQFPNYSSELNVNALELDDSALYLCASSSRTSGSADTQYFGPGTRLTVL.

The CDR3 coding sequence is TGTGCCAGCAGCTTAACGGCGGGAGCTATCCCAGATACGCAGTATTTT. Translating gives CASSLTAGAIPDTQYF. The rearrangement joins TRBV7-3 to TRBJ2-3; 7 nucleotides agree with TRBD2. J was trimmed by 4 bases and V by 0 bases; bases with no gene match: 7. The CDR3 extends over 16 amino acids. Looked up from germline, CDR1 is SGHTA and CDR2 is FQGTGA.

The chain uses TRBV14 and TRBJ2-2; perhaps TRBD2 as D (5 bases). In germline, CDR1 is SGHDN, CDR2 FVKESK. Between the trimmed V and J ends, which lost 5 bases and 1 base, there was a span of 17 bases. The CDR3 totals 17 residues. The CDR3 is CASSEFISAGNTGELFF. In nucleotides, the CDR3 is TGTGCCAGCAGCGAATTTATTAGCGCAGGGAACACCGGGGAGCTGTTTTTT.

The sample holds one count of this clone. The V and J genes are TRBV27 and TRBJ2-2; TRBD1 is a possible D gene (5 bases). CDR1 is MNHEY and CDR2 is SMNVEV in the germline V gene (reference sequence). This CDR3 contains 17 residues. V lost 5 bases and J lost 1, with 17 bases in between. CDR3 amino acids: CASSRQGAELNTGELFF. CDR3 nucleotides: TGTGCCAGCAGTCGTCAGGGTGCGGAGTTGAACACCGGGGAGCTGTTTTTT.

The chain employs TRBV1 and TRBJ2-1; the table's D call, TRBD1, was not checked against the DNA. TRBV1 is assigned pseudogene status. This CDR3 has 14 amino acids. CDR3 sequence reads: CTSREQGAGNEQFF. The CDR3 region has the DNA TGCACCAGCAGAGAACAGGGGGCAGGGAATGAGCAGTTCTTC.

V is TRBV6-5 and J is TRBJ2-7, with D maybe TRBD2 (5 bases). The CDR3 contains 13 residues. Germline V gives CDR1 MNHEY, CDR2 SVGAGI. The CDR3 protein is CDSQRVCLYEQYF. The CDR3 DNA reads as TGTGATTCCCAGAGGGTTTGTCTCTACGAGCAGTACTTC.